This T cell receptor beta chain was sequenced in a study of vaccination effects on CD4 cells after COVID-19. The wider study: Samples gathered post-vaccine arrived a median of 72 days past the second dose.

Repertoires were generated with immunoSEQ multiplex PCR, while TCRdb's copy carries only in-frame clones and drops some. Among 20,000 to 30,000 clones listed, around 63% were seen once. V shed 5 bases, J shed 6 bases, and the junction held 8 bases outside the gene matches. The germline V gene has CDR1 SGHDT and CDR2 YYEEEE. This CDR3 comprises 14 residues. Antigen-specific CD4+ T cells were expanded with viral peptide pools in the ViraFEST assay before sequencing. Having been cultured for about ten days, the cells underwent CD4+ T cell isolation. Participants were given two doses of BNT162b2 or mRNA-1273 vaccine. Supplemented with 7.5 to 10 IU/ml IL-2 and roughly 10 ug/ml peptides, a few million PBMC per well were kept in culture. Cultures received IL-2 medium that replaced half the medium on days 3 and 7. About this clone itself: No antigen is known for it.

Sequences were derived from CD4+ T cells from PBMCs cultured with SARS-CoV-2 spike peptides, sampled after COVID-19 vaccination. The V call is TRBV5-6, the J call TRBJ2-7; 10 positions agree with TRBD1. The sequence was collected from a human donor who received a COVID-19 vaccine. The CDR3 protein is CASRQTGTGAEQYF. The DNA of the CDR3 is TGTGCCAGCAGGCAAACCGGGACAGGGGCCGAGCAGTACTTC.